This T cell receptor beta chain was observed in a study of blood T cell repertoires in COVID-19. Germline V CDR1 and CDR2: SGHTA, FQGNSA. With V trimmed by 6 bases and J by 5 bases, 13 bases remained unmatched. The CDR3 has 15 residues. Assay used: immunoSEQ multiplex PCR; TCRdb lists only in-frame clones, some missing. The table lists 200,000 or so clones, 88% of them singletons. The clonotype originates from a woman aged 55-69 years with acute or convalescent COVID-19. The genes are TRBV7-2 and TRBJ2-7, with 7 bases matching TRBD2. The sample consisted of peripheral blood. The CDR3 reads CASRPLLAGDDEQYF. The CDR3 DNA is TGTGCCAGCAGACCACTTCTGGCGGGAGACGACGAGCAGTACTTC.